These 11 T cell receptor beta chains came from one sample sequenced in a study of response to subunit inactivated influenza vaccine. TCRdb analysed the RT-PCR reads with MiXCR anew, one entry per CDR3 protein. Altogether hundreds of thousands of distinct CDR3 sequences are present, roughly 12% being singletons, with the ten largest covering roughly 11%. These same records also appear under a second study, on T cells expressing NK-cell markers. This second study notes: Libraries used 5'RACE template switching adding universal primer site and UMIs.

The source material was PBMCs from blood, sampled on the day of vaccination. These receptors came from a man in his fifties or sixties who received an inactivated influenza vaccine.

This clonotype was recorded at least ten times. V usage is TRBV7-2 and J usage is TRBJ2-5; unclear D gene. The ends were cut back, 1 base at V and 4 bases at J, with 10 bases in the middle. The CDR3 sequence is 14 residues long. Germline-derived CDR1 and CDR2 are SGHTA and FQGNSA. The CDR3: CASSLDLEPETQYF. CDR3 nucleotides: TGTGCCAGCAGCTTAGATCTCGAGCCAGAGACCCAGTACTTC.

The genes are TRBV7-9 and TRBJ1-5, with D perhaps TRBD1 (5 bases). The ends were cut back, 5 bases at V and 3 bases at J, with 14 bases in the middle. Germline V gives CDR1 SEHNR, CDR2 FQNEAQ (reference sequence). The CDR3 extends over 15 amino acids. CDR3: CASSGGTVTNQPQHF. The CDR3 coding sequence is TGTGCCAGCAGCGGAGGGACGGTCACCAATCAGCCCCAGCATTTT.

This clonotype was counted a few times. This sequence joins TRBV6-2 or TRBV6-3 and TRBJ2-2; no clear D. Germline CDR1 is MNHEY and CDR2 is SVGEGT. This CDR3 spans 15 amino acids. Trimming removed 2 bases from V and 0 bases from J, with 7 bases in between. CDR3 protein: CASSYQPANTGELFF. The CDR3, as DNA: TGTGCCAGCAGTTACCAGCCAGCGAACACCGGGGAGCTGTTTTTT.

This clonotype was recorded many times. The gene calls are TRBV20-1 and TRBJ1-4; a possible D gene is TRBD1 (6 bases). Germline loops: CDR1 DFQATT, CDR2 SNEGSKA (reference sequence). Between the trimmed V and J ends, which lost 1 base and 3 bases, there was a span of 6 bases. The length of the CDR3 is 13 residues. The CDR3 sequence is CSARGTANEKLFF. CDR3 nucleotides: TGCAGTGCTAGAGGGACAGCTAATGAAAAACTGTTTTTT.

This clonotype was recorded many times. This chain's CDR3 is CASSSPTGYTF. In DNA, the CDR3 is TGTGCCAGCAGTTCTCCGACTGGCTACACCTTC. The gene calls are TRBV28 and TRBJ1-2, with D hard to call. The CDR3 is made up of 11 amino acids. V lost 4 bases and J lost 7, with 7 bases in between. CDR1 and CDR2 from the germline V gene are MDHEN and SYDVKM.

The chain links TRBV20-1 to TRBJ1-5; D is unresolved. With 1 base removed from V and 5 bases from J, the gap between germline ends came to 9 bases. CDR1 and CDR2 from the germline V gene are DFQATT and SNEGSKA (reference sequence). The CDR3 covers 13 residues. DNA of the CDR3: TGCAGTGCTAGAGGGCCAGGATATCAGCCCCAGCATTTT. This encodes CSARGPGYQPQHF.

In its sample, this clonotype was seen a few times. The rearrangement links TRBV5-1 to TRBJ2-7; D not resolved. Germline-derived CDR1 and CDR2 are SGHRS and YFSETQ. The CDR3 covers 13 residues. V was cut by 4 bases and J by 2 bases, with 10 bases left in between. The CDR3 nucleotides are TGCGCCAGCAGCCCCATGGCCGCCTACGAGCAGTACTTC. Protein: CASSPMAAYEQYF.

In this sample, this clonotype turned up a few times. This sequence joins TRBV29-1 and TRBJ2-1; 9 bases map to TRBD1. This CDR3 region has 14 residues. Trimming removed 6 bases from V and 7 bases from J; junction bases left unmatched: 10. From germline, CDR1 is SQVTM and CDR2 ANQGSEA. The CDR3, as DNA: TGCAGCGTCGGGGACAGGGTGGTAATGAATGAGCAGTTCTTC. This translates into CSVGDRVVMNEQFF.

This clonotype came up many times. The chain carries TRBV7-2 and TRBJ2-1, with TRBD2 identical over 11 bases. The CDR3 extends over 16 amino acids. Germline loops: CDR1 SGHTA, CDR2 FQGNSA. Germline trimming cut 3 bases from V and 4 bases from J; bases unmatched to any gene: 5. The CDR3 sequence is CASSFTGTSGYNEQFF. CDR3 DNA sequence: TGTGCCAGCAGCTTCACCGGGACTAGCGGATACAATGAGCAGTTCTTC.

In this sample, this clonotype turned up many times. CDR3 coding DNA: TGCAGTGCCACGGCCGTGAGACGGGGCACAGATACGCAGTATTTT. Its protein is CSATAVRRGTDTQYF. The genes are TRBV20-1 and TRBJ2-3; no definite D call. There are 15 residues in the CDR3. Germline V gene data show CDR1 as DFQATT and CDR2 as SNEGSKA (reference sequence). With 6 bases removed from V and 1 base from J, the gap between germline ends came to 17 bases.

This clonotype was recorded a few times. V usage is TRBV6-1 and J usage is TRBJ2-2; 7 nucleotides line up with TRBD2. With V trimmed by 9 bases and J by 5 bases, 6 bases remained unmatched. CDR1 and CDR2 (germline): MNHNS, SASEGT. CDR3 length: 13 residues. CDR3 nucleotides: TGTGCCAGTGACTGGGGGGGGACCGGGGAGCTGTTTTTT. As protein: CASDWGGTGELFF.